Listed below are T cell receptor beta chains from one sample, sequenced in a study of STAT5B mutations in CD4+ large granular lymphocyte leukemia. Generated by immunoSEQ multiplex PCR, the TCRdb table keeps only in-frame clones and is missing some. The profile covers 38,000 or so clones, with approximately 85% appearing a single time and less than 1.5% taken by the ten largest. Sequences were obtained from CD4+ T cells from blood buffy coats. The receptors were sampled from a human donor in good health. The CDR3 runs from the conserved cysteine through the conserved F or W. Fields, in order: V gene, D gene, clone size, J gene, CDR3 protein, CDR3 DNA. A D gene is named only where the DNA matches it firmly. Only some rows state a clone size, as once, few, many or a class for expanded clones.

>TRBV5-4|-|-|TRBJ2-3
CASSRTSTDTQYF
TGTGCCAGCAGCAGAACCTCCACAGATACGCAGTATTTT
>TRBV11-1|-|-|TRBJ2-1
CASSPPAAVDEQFF
TGTGCCAGCAGCCCCCCCGCCGCGGTGGATGAGCAGTTCTTC
>TRBV6-1|-|-|TRBJ2-1
CASSTMGLPHGDQFF
TGTGCCAGCAGTACCATGGGACTGCCCCACGGTGATCAGTTCTTC
>TRBV9|-|-|TRBJ1-4
CASGTRDNGYLFF
TGTGCCAGCGGTACCCGGGACAATGGTTACCTGTTTTTT
>TRBV19|TRBD2|-|TRBJ2-2
CASSIGGGAGELFF
TGTGCCAGTAGTATAGGGGGGGGAGCCGGGGAGCTGTTTTTT
>TRBV11-3|-|-|TRBJ1-2
CASSLAGVGGYTF
TGTGCCAGCAGCTTAGCAGGGGTGGGTGGCTACACCTTC
>TRBV28|-|-|TRBJ1-2
CASRGPEYSGGYTF
TGTGCCAGCAGAGGGCCGGAGTACTCGGGAGGCTACACCTTC
>TRBV2|-|once|TRBJ1-5
CASRTGLGGNQPQHF
TGTGCCAGCAGAACAGGTTTGGGGGGCAATCAGCCCCAGCATTTT
>TRBV7-9|TRBD2|-|TRBJ2-3
CASSFSSGGTTDTQYF
TGTGCCAGCAGCTTTTCTAGCGGGGGGACCACAGATACGCAGTATTTT
>TRBV12-5|TRBD2|-|TRBJ2-1
CASGLVQRGATYNEQFF
TGTGCTAGTGGTTTGGTCCAGCGGGGGGCCACCTACAATGAGCAGTTCTTC
>TRBV4-1|-|-|TRBJ2-2
CASSQAGVGSGELFF
TGCGCCAGCAGCCAAGCCGGGGTAGGATCCGGGGAGCTGTTTTTT
>TRBV9|-|-|TRBJ1-1
CASSGRGGVNTEAFF
TGTGCCAGCAGCGGAAGGGGGGGGGTGAACACTGAAGCTTTCTTT
>TRBV5-1|TRBD1|-|TRBJ1-3
CASSLEGADGNTIYF
TGCGCCAGCAGCTTGGAGGGGGCGGATGGAAACACCATATATTTT
>TRBV28|TRBD1|-|TRBJ2-7
CASLGRGQGAYEQYF
TGTGCCAGCCTTGGGCGGGGACAGGGGGCTTACGAGCAGTACTTC
>TRBV5-1|TRBD2|-|TRBJ2-7
CASSPGGSGAHQQYF
TGCGCCAGCAGCCCCGGGGGTAGCGGGGCCCACCAGCAGTACTTC
>TRBV9|-|-|TRBJ2-3
CASSVGQGFDTQYF
TGTGCCAGCAGCGTAGGGCAGGGATTCGATACGCAGTATTTT
>TRBV4-2|-|few|TRBJ1-1
CASTPGRLGTEAFF
TGTGCCAGCACCCCTGGGCGGTTGGGCACTGAAGCTTTCTTT
>TRBV5-4|-|-|TRBJ2-5
CASNTGFEETQYF
TGTGCCAGCAATACAGGGTTTGAAGAGACCCAGTACTTC
>TRBV18|-|-|TRBJ1-1
CASSPPGRAAGNTEAFF
TGTGCCAGCTCACCACCAGGCAGGGCCGCAGGGAACACTGAAGCTTTCTTT
>TRBV5-1|TRBD1|-|TRBJ2-1
CASTFLGTEYNEQFF
TGCGCCAGCACCTTCCTCGGGACAGAATACAATGAGCAGTTCTTC
>TRBV19|TRBD2|once|TRBJ2-5
CASSKGLAGGLETQYF
TGTGCCAGTAGTAAGGGACTAGCGGGAGGTCTAGAGACCCAGTACTTC
>TRBV6-5|TRBD1|-|TRBJ2-7
CASRVDRSSYEQYF
TGTGCCAGCAGAGTGGACAGGAGCTCCTACGAGCAGTACTTC